Given below is one TCR beta chain in context. Its specificity is unknown. These data come from a study of T cell responses to AZD1222 COVID-19 vaccine. Study summary: Pooled together were second doses at about 4 or about 12 weeks.

Study-wide results and caveats: The study sampled repertoires only after the peak T cell response. Reportedly, nearly half the spike-specific TCRs target unmutated variant regions. In a largely white British group with more females than males, clonal diversity was possibly underestimated.

Germline CDR1 reads LNHDA; CDR2 reads SQIVND (reference sequence). The length of the CDR3 is 17 residues. V was cut by 3 bases and J by 2 bases, with 16 bases left in between. Data came from immunoSEQ multiplex PCR; TCRdb stores just in-frame clones and leaves some out. The sample consists of roughly 120,000 clones, around 85% of them appearing once. The sample here was peripheral blood, taken on day 0 of AZD1222 vaccination. The chain employs TRBV19 and TRBJ2-2; maybe TRBD2 (5 bases). This clonotype originated in an adult in good health. The CDR3 protein is CASSIGPSGKNTGELFF. CDR3 sequence (DNA): TGTGCCAGTAGTATTGGCCCATCCGGGAAAAACACCGGGGAGCTGTTTTTT.